This T cell receptor beta chain was observed in a study of cytomegalovirus exposure and HLA in healthy donors. The wider study: Earlier, approximately 110 million unique TCR beta sequences were recovered from approximately 180 million T cells by an analysis. Whole-study results and caveats: Associated with HLA alleles at 0.05 false discovery rate in a later analysis were 16,951 TCR beta sequences. In a later analysis, a genetic analysis reported fewer productive-TCR N-insertions in an Asian-associated ancestry cluster than the cohort average. There were some V segments, including TRBV6-2 and TRBV6-3, excluded as indistinguishable.

PCR amplification relied on 60 Vbeta primers (plus 13 Jbeta primers). The table came from immunoSEQ multiplex PCR; TCRdb's copy has only in-frame clones and leaves some out. The sample gives 200,000 to 250,000 clones, approximately 79% of which show up once; about 1.8% is in the top ten. A word on this clone: No antigen is known for it.

The CDR3 has 15 amino acids. Germline CDR1 is MGHDK and CDR2 is SYGVNS. V dropped 4 bases and J dropped 4 bases, with 13 bases sitting between them. This clonotype was sampled from a man aged 45 to 65 in good health and CMV-seronegative. The rearrangement joins TRBV25-1 to TRBJ1-4, with D maybe TRBD1 (5 bases). Sample: PBMCs. CDR3 region: CASSALDSYNEKLFF. CDR3 in DNA: TGTGCCAGCAGTGCTCTAGACAGCTATAATGAAAAACTGTTTTTT.